This T cell receptor beta chain stems from a study of multiple sclerosis patients with progressive multifocal leukoencephalopathy. Points on this clone: Its specificity is not known.

The CDR3 spans 16 residues. Germline-derived CDR1 and CDR2 are SGHDT and YYEEEE. Unmatched junction bases numbered 9, after V lost 4 bases and J lost 4 bases. Study outcomes and limitations: In most PML patients, TRB repertoires appeared less diverse by entropy.

Specified time point: around eleven months of natalizumab therapy. Controls were natalizumab-treated multiple sclerosis patients who did not develop PML, sampled longitudinally. TCRdb's copy holds only in-frame clones and misses some; the assay was immunoSEQ multiplex PCR. The table shows over 20,000 clones, with under 95% occurring only once. The chain recombines TRBV5-6 with TRBJ2-1, with 9 positions matching TRBD1. The material was PBMCs, obtained from a patient treated with natalizumab. This TCR was recovered from a man aged 25 to 40 with multiple sclerosis. For the CDR3, the DNA is TGTGCCAGCAGCGTGCCCGGGACAGGGCCTTACAATGAGCAGTTCTTC. As protein: CASSVPGTGPYNEQFF.